This T cell receptor (beta chain) was retrieved from a study of shared clonotypes between healthy human individuals. Whole-study results and caveats: Generation probabilities of non-shared clonotypes were lower (relative to those shared by all four donors). Only blood was sampled, and tissue TCR repertoires likely differ from blood ones. A handful of donors showed sharing of about 5.5% of naive CD4 clonotypes.

Generated by immunoSEQ multiplex PCR, the TCRdb table keeps only in-frame clones and is missing some. The sample carries hundreds of thousands of clones, roughly 84% recorded once. CD8 memory cells included CD45RO+ cells plus CCR7-negative CD45RA+ TemRA cells. Comments on this clone: Antigen: not known.

With V trimmed by 4 bases and J by 9 bases, 9 bases remained unmatched. Germline CDR1 and CDR2: MGHRA and YSYEKL. This CDR3 is 14 amino acids long. Sequenced sample: memory CD8+ T cells sorted from blood. This sample's subset: CD45RO+ cells pooled with CCR7-negative TemRA cells. The chain is built from TRBV4-1 and TRBJ1-5, with TRBD1 identical over 7 bases. The receptor's source is a man in his late teens or twenties in good health. CDR3 amino acids: CASSLYRGGGPQHF. The CDR3 DNA sequence: TGCGCCAGCAGCCTGTACAGGGGAGGAGGGCCCCAGCATTTT.